This T cell receptor beta chain was sequenced during a study of vaccination and CD4 T cells after COVID-19. As to this clonotype: The antigen is unknown.

Cultured CD4+ T-cell DNA underwent Oncomine TCR Beta short-read sequencing. MiXCR was run by TCRdb on the PCR reads, yielding one entry per CDR3 protein. The data show 16,000 or so distinct CDR3 sequences, with 53% seen just once and roughly 7% held by the top ten. V shed 1 base and J shed 4 bases, with 10 bases lying between them. In germline, CDR1 is SGHVS, CDR2 FNYEAQ. The CDR3 consists of 14 residues. The treatment is: approximately nine-day PBMC culture with coronavirus spike peptide pools or control peptides (ViraFEST assay). This chain connects TRBV7-6 to TRBJ2-5; D is unresolved. The TCR was taken from a human donor who had recovered from COVID-19. Sequences were derived from CD4+ T cells from blood, cultured in vitro, sampled before SARS-CoV-2 vaccination. CDR3 in amino acids: CASSLGAGRETQYF. As DNA, the CDR3 is TGTGCCAGCAGCTTAGGCGCAGGACGAGAGACCCAGTACTTC.